The clone carrying this T cell receptor (beta chain) was seen only a few times. Its matching antigen is unknown. Researchers took RNA transcripts and amplified the TCR beta CDR3 regions from them. TCR CDR3 regions were first amplified by RT-PCR with HTBI primers. From the multiplex PCR reads, TCRdb called clonotypes with MiXCR, one entry per CDR3 protein. The sample has under 500,000 distinct CDR3 sequences; about 14% are singletons. This sample was included in a study of T cells in Graves' hyperthyroidism and ophthalmopathy. CDR3 length equals 21 residues. Trimming cost V 4 bases and J 1 base; bases outside gene matches: 22. Germline CDR1 reads SGHRS; CDR2 reads YFSETQ. Findings of the study overall: Stable hyperthyroidism was told apart from ophthalmopathy by a model built on 13 V-J features.

The sequence was collected from a man aged 50-60 years with Graves' ophthalmopathy. The chain carries TRBV5-1 and TRBJ2-1; 8 bases are a match to TRBD2. The sequenced material came from blood. CDR3 nucleotide sequence: TGCGCCAGCAGCGAGCGCCCGATGGGCGGGGGGCCCCCTGGGTCCTACAATGAGCAGTTCTTC. This translates into CASSERPMGGGPPGSYNEQFF.